The clone carrying this T cell receptor (beta chain) was recorded many times. The second PCR ran 7 to 11 cycles with a sample-barcoded 5' primer and J-beta primers. From the 5' RACE reads, TCRdb called clonotypes with MiXCR, one entry per CDR3 protein. Here the sample spans around 870,000 distinct CDR3 sequences, roughly 26% being singletons. This CDR3 region has 16 residues. V lost 0 bases and J lost 2, with 13 bases in between. The germline gives CDR1 SGHRS, CDR2 YFSETQ. This specimen comes from a study of blood T cells in healthy people across ages. Turning to the study itself: Capturing about one barcoded beta molecule per two T cells was achieved by template switching.

This clonotype was sampled from a woman aged 80 or over in good health. The specimen sequenced was blood. The chain employs TRBV5-1 and TRBJ2-3; D might be TRBD1 (5 bases). In DNA form, the CDR3 reads TGCGCCAGCAGCTTGGAGGGGTTAGCCAACACAGATACGCAGTATTTT. It encodes CASSLEGLANTDTQYF.